A single sample is the source of the 11 T cell receptor beta chains below, sequenced in a study of T cell repertoires in cytomegalovirus infection. Which antigens these TCRs recognize remains unknown. TCRdb reprocessed the reads via MiXCR and lists one record per CDR3 protein. The sample includes about 69,000 distinct CDR3 sequences, about 26% of them seen just once. Sequenced here: CD8+ T cells from cultured PBMCs, sampled from culture after CMV antigen stimulation. Receptor source: a human donor in good health (CMV status not recorded). Some clones in this sample may be carry-over from other donors' samples.

The rearrangement links TRBV4-3 to TRBJ1-5; D not resolved. The germline V gene has CDR1 LGHNA and CDR2 YSLEER. Trimming removed 0 bases from V and 8 bases from J, with 14 bases in between. There are 15 residues in the CDR3. The CDR3 region is CASSQELTLTEPQHF. The CDR3 DNA is TGCGCCAGCAGCCAAGAGTTGACACTAACGGAGCCCCAGCATTTT.

The chain carries TRBV2 and TRBJ2-1; D is unresolved. V was trimmed by 6 bases and J by 3 bases, leaving 9 bases between them. CDR3 length: 13 residues. Germline V gene data show CDR1 as SNHLY and CDR2 as FYNNEI. The CDR3 DNA reads TGTGCCAGCAGAGAGAGGCTCTACAATGAGCAGTTCTTC. It is translated as CASRERLYNEQFF.

A few counts support this clonotype. The chain carries TRBV10-1 and TRBJ2-5; D call uncertain. V lost 2 bases and J 5 bases, leaving 3 bases between the germline ends. The CDR3 runs to 11 residues. The germline gives CDR1 WNHNN, CDR2 SYGVQD (reference sequence). CDR3 residues: CASSEGETQYF. CDR3 nucleotides: TGCGCCAGCAGTGAGGGGGAGACCCAGTACTTC.

In DNA, the CDR3 is TGTGCCAGCAGCTCCCTCTGGGGGAGGCAAAGAGAGACCCAGTACTTC. Translated, it gives CASSSLWGRQRETQYF. The chain carries TRBV7-4 and TRBJ2-5, with D maybe TRBD2 (6 bases). Germline CDR1 SGHVT, CDR2 SQSDAQ. The length of the CDR3 is 16 residues. V was cut by 4 bases and J by 4 bases, with 19 bases left in between.

The CDR3 reads CASSLRGIGQPQHF. The DNA of the CDR3 is TGCGCCAGCAGCTTAAGAGGGATCGGACAGCCCCAGCATTTT. The chain is built from TRBV5-1 and TRBJ1-5; the D is unclear. The CDR3 loop spans 14 amino acids. Looked up from germline, CDR1 is SGHRS and CDR2 is YFSETQ. V was shortened by 2 bases and J by 7 bases, with 13 bases between the two germline ends.

This clonotype was recorded many times. V gene TRBV7-8 combines with J gene TRBJ2-5; the match to TRBD2 covers 10 bases. CDR1 is SGHVS and CDR2 is FQNEAQ in the germline V gene. The V and J ends lost 4 bases and 2 bases, in that order; junction bases with no gene match: 4. The CDR3 sequence is 15 residues long. The CDR3 here is CASSSAGGGQETQYF. In DNA form, the CDR3 reads TGTGCCAGCAGCTCAGCGGGAGGGGGACAAGAGACCCAGTACTTC.

In this sample, this clonotype turned up a few times. This chain uses TRBV6-2 or TRBV6-3 with TRBJ1-6, with D possibly being TRBD1 (5 bases). V lost 7 bases and J lost 7, with 14 bases in between. The germline V gene encodes CDR1 MNHEY and CDR2 SVGEGT. This CDR3 contains 14 residues. CDR3 loop: CASTNGAGNSPLHF. In DNA form, the CDR3 reads TGTGCCAGCACCAACGGGGCAGGGAATTCACCCCTCCACTTT.

This chain joins TRBV9 and TRBJ2-2, with unresolved D. Germline lookup yields CDR1 SGDLS and CDR2 YYNGEE. Trimming took 2 bases from V and 5 from J, leaving 10 bases between them. The CDR3 totals 14 residues. The CDR3, as DNA: TGTGCCAGCAGCGTGGGGTTAGGGACCGGGGAGCTGTTTTTT. It translates to CASSVGLGTGELFF.

This clonotype appeared many times. V gene TRBV7-9 combines with J gene TRBJ1-2, with D possibly TRBD1 on 6 matching bases. The CDR3 loop spans 14 amino acids. V was shortened by 5 bases and J by 8 bases, with 18 bases between the two germline ends. Germline V gene data show CDR1 as SEHNR and CDR2 as FQNEAQ (reference sequence). CDR3 sequence reads: CASSVLRGPRGYTF. As DNA, the CDR3 is TGTGCCAGCAGCGTGCTCAGGGGCCCGAGGGGCTACACCTTC.

The sample holds many counts of this clonotype. V is TRBV2 and J is TRBJ2-3; TRBD2 matches 8 bases. Trimming cost V 7 bases and J 1 base; bases outside gene matches: 4. The CDR3 covers 14 residues. Germline V CDR1 and CDR2: SNHLY, FYNNEI. CDR3 coding DNA: TGTGCCAGCACGGGGGGGACCGGCACAGATACGCAGTATTTT. It translates to CASTGGTGTDTQYF.

This clonotype showed up just a few times. The chain uses TRBV7-9 and TRBJ2-2, with D perhaps TRBD2 (5 bases). The germline V and J ends were trimmed by 5 bases and 5 bases, with 12 bases remaining between them. The CDR3 spans 14 residues. Germline CDR1 SEHNR, CDR2 FQNEAQ (reference sequence). The CDR3 nucleotides read TGTGCCAGCAGCACAAGCCGGGAAACCGGGGAGCTGTTTTTT. It encodes CASSTSRETGELFF. The whole variable domain, remainder taken from reference TRBV7-9 and TRBJ2-2, is DTGVSQNPRHKITKRGQNVTFRCDPISEHNRLYWYRQTLGQGPEFLTYFQNEAQLEKSRLLSDRFSAERPKGSFSTLEIQRTEQGDSAMYLCASSTSRETGELFFGEGSRLTVL.